These T cell receptor beta chains were read from a single sample in a study of HIV-infected patients and healthy controls. TCRdb reanalysed the 5' RACE reads using MiXCR and keeps one entry per CDR3 protein. The sample consists of 60,000 to 70,000 distinct CDR3 sequences, 15% to 20% of them appearing once. The material sequenced was CD4+ T cells from blood. These receptors were obtained from a human donor in good health. CDR3s include the opening cysteine and the closing phenylalanine or tryptophan. D genes are given only for firm matches. The size of a clone is reported for some rows only, either as once, few or many, or as a class for expanded clones.

J | V | size | D | DNA | CDR3
TRBJ1-1 | TRBV12-3/TRBV12-4 | many | TRBD1 | TGTGCCAGCAGACTATCGGGACAGGGGGGCGGTCAAGCTTTCTTT | CASRLSGQGGGQAFF
TRBJ2-3 | TRBV2 | - | - | TGTGCCAGCAGTGAAGGACTAGGGCTGTCTAGCACAGATACGCAGTATTTT | CASSEGLGLSSTDTQYF
TRBJ2-3 | TRBV6-1 | - | - | TGTGCCAGCAGTGCACGTGGGACGGCGGGACCCACAGATACGCAGTATTTT | CASSARGTAGPTDTQYF
TRBJ2-2 | TRBV7-9 | few | TRBD1 | TGTGCCAGCAGCTTTCGGGACAGGACCGGGGAGCTGTTTTTT | CASSFRDRTGELFF
TRBJ1-1 | TRBV5-5 | many | TRBD1 | TGTGCCAGCAGCTTGGACAGGACAGGGAGGATGAACACTGAAGCTTTCTTT | CASSLDRTGRMNTEAFF
TRBJ2-3 | TRBV10-3 | - | TRBD2 | TGTGCCATCAGGAAGGGAGGCGGGAGGAACACAGATACGCAGTATTTT | CAIRKGGGRNTDTQYF
TRBJ2-6 | TRBV7-2 | few | - | TGTGCCAGCAGCGACCCTGTAGAGGGACGGTGGAGGGCCAACGTCCTGACTTTC | CASSDPVEGRWRANVLTF
TRBJ1-4 | TRBV12-3/TRBV12-4 | few | - | TGTGCCAGCAGTTTGAATGAAAAACTGTTTTTT | CASSLNEKLFF
TRBJ2-7 | TRBV15 | - | - | TGTGCCACCAGCAAATGGAAAGGGGGGGATCCGGGGGAGCAGTACTTC | CATSKWKGGDPGEQYF
TRBJ2-6 | TRBV7-9 | - | - | TGTGCCAGCAGCTTAGGACAGAGGGTTACATCTGGGGCCAACGTCCTGACTTTC | CASSLGQRVTSGANVLTF
TRBJ2-1 | TRBV29-1 | - | - | TGCAGCGTTGCGGCTAGCGCTGGTGAGCAGTTCTTC | CSVAASAGEQFF
TRBJ2-3 | TRBV7-9 | few | TRBD2 | TGTGCCAGCAGCTTAGCGGCGGGGGGGAAGACAGATACGCAGTATTTT | CASSLAAGGKTDTQYF
TRBJ2-3 | TRBV7-3 | many | TRBD2 | TGTGCCAGCAGCTTAGGGACTAGCTCAGACACGCAGTATTTT | CASSLGTSSDTQYF
TRBJ1-2 | TRBV19 | - | - | TGTGCCAGTAGTATCGCTCCCCGGGACTACTATGGCTACACCTTC | CASSIAPRDYYGYTF